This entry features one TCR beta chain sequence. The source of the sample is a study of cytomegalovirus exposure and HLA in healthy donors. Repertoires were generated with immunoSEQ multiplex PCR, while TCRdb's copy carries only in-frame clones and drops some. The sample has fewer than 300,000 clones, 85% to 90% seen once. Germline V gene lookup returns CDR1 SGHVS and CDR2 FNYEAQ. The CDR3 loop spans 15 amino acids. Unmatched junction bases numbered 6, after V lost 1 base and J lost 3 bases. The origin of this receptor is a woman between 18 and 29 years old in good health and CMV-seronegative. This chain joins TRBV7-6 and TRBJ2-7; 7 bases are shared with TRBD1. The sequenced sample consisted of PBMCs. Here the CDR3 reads CASSLVSGQDYEQYF. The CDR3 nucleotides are TGTGCCAGCAGCTTAGTATCAGGACAGGACTACGAGCAGTACTTC.